These 24 T cell receptor beta chains originate from one sample sequenced in a study of identical twins. TCRdb re-derived calls from the 5' RACE reads in MiXCR, one entry per CDR3 protein. The sample records some 500,000 distinct CDR3 sequences, 14% being singletons. The same sample was also studied in work on yellow fever vaccine responses in identical twins.

The material sequenced was CD4+ T cells sorted from blood. These receptors all stem from a woman younger than 30 in good health.

This clonotype was observed a few times. Compared with germline, one end of the junction differs, possibly owing to a read error. The chain joins TRBV2 to TRBJ1-5; D perhaps matches TRBD1 (6 bases). The CDR3 spans 16 residues. Germline V gene data show CDR1 as SNHLY and CDR2 as FYNNEI. CDR3 sequence: CASSDLTGSSNQPQLF. DNA of the CDR3: TGTGCCAGCAGTGATCTAACAGGGAGCAGCAATCAGCCCCAGCTTTTT.

The CDR3 bases are TGTGCCAGCAAAAGCACCAGGGTTTCCTACGAGCAGTACTTC. Encoded protein: CASKSTRVSYEQYF. V gene TRBV27 combines with J gene TRBJ2-7; a weak D match, TRBD1 (5 bases). CDR1 and CDR2 (germline): MNHEY, SMNVEV (reference sequence). With 7 bases removed from V and 1 base from J, the gap between germline ends came to 14 bases. CDR3 length: 14 amino acids.

This clonotype was observed a handful of times. This CDR3 is CASSLGVGSDTQYF. DNA for the CDR3: TGTGCCAGCAGCTTGGGGGTCGGGAGTGATACGCAGTATTTT. The genes are TRBV7-2 and TRBJ2-3; a weak D match, TRBD2 (6 bases). Germline V lookup: CDR1 SGHTA, CDR2 FQGNSA. The V end lost 3 bases, the J end lost 6 bases, and 13 bases lay between the germline ends. This CDR3 contains 14 residues.

In this sample, this clonotype turned up a few times. CDR3 sequence reads: CASSEQVRSTEAFF. The CDR3 nucleotides are TGTGCCAGCAGTGAGCAGGTGAGGAGCACTGAAGCTTTCTTT. The chain is built from TRBV6-1 and TRBJ1-1, with no clear D. The V end lost 3 bases, the J end lost 4 bases, and 12 bases lay between the germline ends. This CDR3 comprises 14 residues. Germline V gene data show CDR1 as MNHNS and CDR2 as SASEGT.

The chain carries TRBV5-1 and TRBJ1-1; tentative D call: TRBD1 (6 bases). The CDR3 has 14 amino acids. Germline CDR1 and CDR2: SGHRS and YFSETQ. Trimming removed 4 bases from V and 1 base from J, with 11 bases in between. The CDR3 region has the DNA TGCGCCAGCAGCACCCAGACAGGGAACACTGAAGCTTTCTTT. This encodes CASSTQTGNTEAFF.

The gene calls are TRBV6-2 or TRBV6-3 and TRBJ2-1, with unresolved D. The CDR3 loop spans 13 amino acids. The V gene's germline CDR1 is MNHEY and CDR2 SVGEGT. V was clipped by 2 bases and J by 10 bases, with 12 bases between them. The CDR3 DNA reads as TGTGCCAGCAGTTACGCAGCTGGATGGGAGCAGTTCTTC. This gives the protein CASSYAAGWEQFF.

This clonotype was detected a few times. The rearrangement links TRBV24-1 to TRBJ2-1; 11 bases are shared with TRBD2. Looked up from germline, CDR1 is KGHDR and CDR2 is SFDVKD. Germline trimming cut 5 bases from V and 7 bases from J; bases unmatched to any gene: 3. The CDR3 length is 14 residues. The CDR3 region has the DNA TGTGCCACCAGTGGCGCTAGCGGGGGGAATGAGCAGTTCTTC. This encodes CATSGASGGNEQFF.

This clonotype came up a few times. The chain uses TRBV7-8 and TRBJ1-1; D may be TRBD1 (6 bases). V gave up 4 bases and J gave up 1 base, with 10 bases separating them. This CDR3 contains 14 residues. CDR1 is SGHVS, CDR2 FQNEAQ, per germline. CDR3 sequence: CASSSTGSNTEAFF. CDR3 DNA sequence: TGTGCCAGCAGCTCGACAGGTTCGAACACTGAAGCTTTCTTT.

This clonotype was detected only once. The gene calls are TRBV20-1 and TRBJ2-7; 14 bases are a match to TRBD2. V trimming: 0 bases; J trimming: 9 bases; junction bases outside the gene matches: 4. Germline V CDR1 and CDR2: DFQATT, SNEGSKA (reference sequence). This CDR3 has 14 amino acids. The DNA for the CDR3 is TGCAGTGCTAGAGAGGGACTAGCGGGAGTCGTGCAGTACTTC. Amino acid sequence: CSAREGLAGVVQYF.

The chain combines TRBV5-8 with TRBJ2-3; no firm D call. In germline, CDR1 is SGHTS, CDR2 YDEGEE. V was trimmed by 2 bases and J by 1 base, leaving 8 bases between them. The CDR3 length is 14 residues. The CDR3 protein is CASSFVQGTDTQYF. The CDR3 DNA sequence: TGTGCCAGCAGCTTCGTTCAGGGCACAGATACGCAGTATTTT.

This clonotype has just a few counts. The chain combines TRBV6-8 with TRBJ2-7, with 9 bases matching TRBD1. Trimming removed 8 bases from V and 6 bases from J; junction bases left unmatched: 17. The CDR3 sequence is 16 residues long. CDR1 is MNHGY and CDR2 is SAAAGT in the germline V gene. Written as DNA, the CDR3 is TGTGCCAGCCTCCTAAACGGGGACAGGGTACCGGGCGAGCAGTACTTC. Amino acids: CASLLNGDRVPGEQYF.

This clonotype was counted between two and nine times. The J gene is TRBJ2-7, the V gene TRBV24-1; D is unresolved. Deletions cut 4 bases from V and 5 bases from J, with 5 bases between. The germline gives CDR1 KGHDR, CDR2 SFDVKD. The CDR3 spans 11 residues. CDR3 sequence (DNA): TGTGCCACCAGTGACTACGACGAGCAGTACTTC. It is translated as CATSDYDEQYF.

This clonotype has just a few counts. The gene calls are TRBV5-1 and TRBJ2-1; TRBD2 aligns across 11 bases. The germline V gene has CDR1 SGHRS and CDR2 YFSETQ. The length of the CDR3 is 16 residues. With V trimmed by 4 bases and J by 9 bases, 12 bases remained unmatched. CDR3 residues: CASSTNLAGGTTEQFF. DNA for the CDR3: TGCGCCAGCAGCACCAACCTAGCGGGGGGCACTACTGAGCAGTTCTTC.

The chain links TRBV20-1 to TRBJ2-7, with TRBD2 identical over 8 bases. The length of the CDR3 is 14 residues. Germline V gives CDR1 DFQATT, CDR2 SNEGSKA (reference sequence). With 6 bases clipped from V and 3 bases from J, the junction kept 10 bases outside the gene matches. The CDR3 loop reads CSAKSLAGSYEQYF. DNA for the CDR3: TGCAGTGCAAAATCGCTAGCGGGTAGCTACGAGCAGTACTTC.

Here the CDR3 reads CASSYFAGSGAQETQYF. The CDR3 bases are TGTGCCAGCAGTTACTTTGCCGGGTCAGGAGCCCAAGAGACCCAGTACTTC. This chain uses TRBV6-5 with TRBJ2-5; D not resolved. Germline assignment: CDR1 MNHEY and CDR2 SVGAGI. This CDR3 is built from 17 residues. Trimming took 1 base from V and 1 from J, leaving 16 bases between them.

The V gene is TRBV5-1, the J gene TRBJ2-5; D possibly corresponds to TRBD1 (6 bases). The CDR3 runs to 14 residues. The ends were cut back, 4 bases at V and 5 bases at J, with 15 bases in the middle. Germline CDR1 SGHRS, CDR2 YFSETQ. For the CDR3, the DNA is TGCGCCAGCAGCGGCAACAGGGTTGACGAGACCCAGTACTTC. It encodes CASSGNRVDETQYF.

This clonotype was counted between two and nine times. The chain joins TRBV11-2 to TRBJ2-4; D perhaps matches TRBD2 (6 bases). CDR1 is SGHAT, CDR2 FQNNGV, per germline. Trimming took off 6 bases at V and 6 bases at J, with 6 bases between the two ends. The CDR3 loop spans 11 amino acids. The CDR3 sequence is CASRGGNIQYF. The CDR3 DNA reads as TGTGCCAGCAGGGGGGGAAACATTCAGTACTTC. Complete variable domain (other parts from reference TRBV11-2 and TRBJ2-4): EAGVAQSPRYKIIEKRQSVAFWCNPISGHATLYWYQQILGQGPKLLIQFQNNGVVDDSQLPKDRFSAERLKGVDSTLKIQPAKLEDSAVYLCASRGGNIQYFGAGTRLSVL.

The J gene is TRBJ2-7, the V gene TRBV29-1; 8 bases are a match to TRBD1. V dropped 0 bases and J dropped 2; count of bases not matched to a gene: 3. Germline lookup yields CDR1 SQVTM and CDR2 ANQGSEA. The CDR3 runs 14 residues. The CDR3 DNA sequence: TGCAGCGTTGAAGATCGGGACAGGCCCTACGAGCAGTACTTC. Translating gives CSVEDRDRPYEQYF.

In its sample, this clonotype was seen a few times. This chain links TRBV7-3 with TRBJ2-3; no clear D gene. V was pared by 2 bases and J by 4 bases, with 10 bases between. Germline assignment: CDR1 SGHTA and CDR2 FQGTGA. The CDR3 is made up of 14 amino acids. In DNA, the CDR3 is TGTGCCAGCAGCTTAGGGCAGGCGGCAGATACGCAGTATTTT. This gives the protein CASSLGQAADTQYF.

The gene calls are TRBV6-2 or TRBV6-3 and TRBJ1-5, with TRBD1 matching over 9 bases. The CDR3 runs to 16 residues. Germline assignment: CDR1 MNHEY and CDR2 SVGEGT. V lost 2 bases and J lost 1; bases outside the gene matches: 3. The CDR3 coding sequence is TGTGCCAGCAGTTACGTACAGGGGGCAAGCAATCAGCCCCAGCATTTT. As protein: CASSYVQGASNQPQHF.

The chain employs TRBV7-3 and TRBJ2-3; 7 nucleotides line up with TRBD1. Trimming took 2 bases from V and 4 from J; bases not matched to a gene: 9. This CDR3 is 16 amino acids long. Per germline, CDR1 SGHTA and CDR2 FQGTGA. CDR3 DNA sequence: TGTGCCAGCAGCTTATTCGACAGGGCGTCGGCAGATACGCAGTATTTT. Translating gives CASSLFDRASADTQYF.

V gene TRBV12-3 or TRBV12-4 combines with J gene TRBJ1-2; the match to TRBD1 covers 7 bases. With V trimmed by 7 bases and J by 8 bases, 10 bases remained unmatched. CDR3 length: 13 amino acids. This chain's CDR3 is CASNEGQGEGYTF. CDR3 bases: TGTGCCAGCAACGAGGGGCAGGGGGAAGGCTACACCTTC.

This clonotype appeared a few times. The V call is TRBV20-1, the J call TRBJ2-7; 7 positions match TRBD2. Trimming took 0 bases from V and 2 from J; bases not matched to a gene: 4. Germline CDR1 and CDR2: DFQATT and SNEGSKA (reference sequence). The CDR3 is made up of 14 amino acids. The CDR3 sequence is CSARDPAGTYEQYF. Written as DNA, the CDR3 is TGCAGTGCTAGAGATCCAGCGGGAACCTACGAGCAGTACTTC.

This clonotype was counted at least ten times. The rearrangement links TRBV12-3 or TRBV12-4 to TRBJ1-5; the D is unclear. The CDR3 spans 13 residues. V lost 3 bases, J lost 0 bases, and 3 bases lay in between. CDR3 nucleotide sequence: TGTGCCAGCAGTTTCGGTAGCAATCAGCCCCAGCATTTT. Protein: CASSFGSNQPQHF.